Listed here is a single T cell receptor (beta chain). Its antigen remains unidentified. Given a much more abundant clone one base away, this may be a read error. Described time point: persistent/refractory GD, antithyroid drugs over 5 years with positive TRAb. RNA extracted from PBMCs served as the sequencing template. Arm-PCR with iRepertoire HTBI primers amplified the CDR3 regions for these TCR beta libraries. Via MiXCR, TCRdb re-called the multiplex PCR reads, giving one row per CDR3 protein. The sample has a few hundred thousand distinct CDR3 sequences, about a quarter seen once. The CDR3 consists of 13 residues. Germline CDR1 is SGHTA and CDR2 is FQGNSA. This sample was included in a study of regulatory T cells in long-lasting Graves disease. Study-level findings and limits: Since the sample size was small, accuracy may have been reduced.

The rearrangement joins TRBV7-2 to TRBJ2-7; the D gene is possibly TRBD2 (5 bases). This clonotype originated in a female donor with Graves disease. This specimen was peripheral blood mononuclear cells (PBMCs), taken when the disease was refractory, from a patient treated with antithyroid drugs. In nucleotides, the CDR3 is TGTGCCAGCAGCAGATTAACAGACTACGGGCAGTACTTC. Translation: CASSRLTDYGQYF.